This T cell receptor (beta chain) was retrieved from a study of cytomegalovirus exposure and HLA in healthy donors. General study results and limits: A later examination showed that TCR association rates differed by HLA locus, with DRB1 most and HLA-C fewest. A classifier reportedly called cytomegalovirus status with high sensitivity and specificity.

The PCR was carried out with 60 Vbeta primers and 13 Jbeta primers. Profiling relied on immunoSEQ multiplex PCR, and the TCRdb table lists in-frame clones only, not all of them. The data hold 150,000 to 200,000 clones, with approximately 80% observed a single time. The table lists this clone with a few counts. What it recognizes is unknown. Trimming removed 5 bases at V and 1 base at J, with 9 bases between. The CDR3 extends over 15 amino acids. Germline loops: CDR1 MNHNS, CDR2 SASEGT. The chain has TRBV6-1 and TRBJ2-6; tentatively, D is TRBD1 (6 bases). The clonotype originates from a woman in her twenties or thirties in good health and CMV-seronegative. Sequencing was performed on PBMCs. In DNA, the CDR3 is TGTGCCAGCAGTCACAGGGTTTCTGGGGCCAACGTCCTGACTTTC. This translates into CASSHRVSGANVLTF.